This T cell receptor beta chain is from a study of blood T cell repertoires in COVID-19. Study at large: The United States, Italy and Spain provided the acute and convalescent COVID-19 samples.

This table comes from immunoSEQ multiplex PCR, and its TCRdb copy is limited to in-frame clones, with some not included. Among about 73,000 clones listed, roughly 88% were seen once. Material for sequencing was peripheral blood. The TCR was taken from a man aged 80 or over with active or convalescent COVID-19.

DNA of the CDR3: TGTGCCAGTTTTCTAGCGGGAGGCTCCTACGAGCAGTACTTC. It specifies CASFLAGGSYEQYF. This chain joins TRBV2 and TRBJ2-7; TRBD2 matches at 11 bases. This CDR3 contains 14 residues. Germline loops: CDR1 SNHLY, CDR2 FYNNEI. Germline trimming cut 9 bases from V and 0 bases from J; bases unmatched to any gene: 4.